One sample yielded the 22 T cell receptor beta chains listed below, sequenced in a study of CD8 T cells in ankylosing spondylitis. Findings and limits, study-wide: A TCR beta motif of eight highly homologous variants appeared characteristic of ankylosing spondylitis blood.

No antigen has been identified for these receptors. TCRdb re-called the 5' RACE reads with MiXCR, one entry per CDR3 protein. The data contain a few hundred thousand distinct CDR3 sequences, under 8.5% of them singletons. Sequencing was carried out using blood, either unsorted or a sorted T cell fraction (not recorded which). All receptors come from a male donor with ankylosing spondylitis.

This clonotype was seen at least ten times. The chain is built from TRBV6-5 and TRBJ2-3; D gene uncertain. The CDR3 runs 14 residues. CDR1 and CDR2 (germline): MNHEY, SVGAGI. V was clipped by 2 bases and J by 4 bases, with 10 bases between them. The CDR3 DNA reads as TGTGCCAGCAGTTACCCACTGGTTCCAGATACGCAGTATTTT. Translation: CASSYPLVPDTQYF.

This clonotype showed up many times. The gene calls are TRBV5-1 and TRBJ2-1, with 12 bases matching TRBD2. The CDR3 has 15 residues. V trimming: 4 bases; J trimming: 10 bases; junction bases outside the gene matches: 9. Looked up from germline, CDR1 is SGHRS and CDR2 is YFSETQ. CDR3 protein: CASSPYPSGRVEQFF. The CDR3, as DNA: TGCGCCAGCAGCCCCTACCCTAGCGGGAGGGTAGAGCAGTTCTTC.

This clonotype was detected only a few times. V gene TRBV5-1 combines with J gene TRBJ2-5; 11 nucleotides align to TRBD1. Germline V gives CDR1 SGHRS, CDR2 YFSETQ. The CDR3 contains 16 residues. With V trimmed by 4 bases and J by 4 bases, 9 bases remained unmatched. CDR3 region: CASSLRTGGRPETQYF. The DNA for the CDR3 is TGCGCCAGCAGCCTACGGACAGGGGGCCGACCAGAGACCCAGTACTTC.

V and J are TRBV7-6 and TRBJ1-4, with TRBD1 identical over 7 bases. Germline CDR1 and CDR2: SGHVS and FNYEAQ. The CDR3 is 15 residues long. Trimming took 1 base from V and 7 from J; bases not matched to a gene: 6. Here the CDR3 reads CASSLGSTGSEKLFF. The CDR3 coding sequence is TGTGCCAGCAGCTTAGGGTCGACAGGGTCTGAAAAACTGTTTTTT.

This clonotype was seen a handful of times. The V call is TRBV20-1, the J call TRBJ2-2; TRBD2 matches at 7 bases. V lost 4 bases, J lost 7 bases, and 15 bases stayed unmatched. Germline CDR1 DFQATT, CDR2 SNEGSKA (reference sequence). This CDR3 region has 16 residues. DNA of the CDR3: TGCAGTGCTACAGGACTGGGACTATCCAGAGACGGGGAGCTGTTTTTT. Protein sequence: CSATGLGLSRDGELFF.

The chain couples TRBV20-1 to TRBJ2-5; D unresolved. Trimming cost V 3 bases and J 3 bases, with 8 bases left between them. The germline gives CDR1 DFQATT, CDR2 SNEGSKA (reference sequence). The CDR3 length is 12 residues. CDR3 nucleotide sequence: TGCAGTGCTAGTTGGATTAAAGAGACCCAGTACTTC. Translation: CSASWIKETQYF.

This clonotype showed up many times. This sequence joins TRBV27 and TRBJ2-7; TRBD1 is a possible D gene (6 bases). The V end lost 6 bases, the J end lost 7 bases, and 19 bases lay between the germline ends. The CDR3 is made up of 14 amino acids. Germline CDR1 reads MNHEY; CDR2 reads SMNVEV (reference sequence). The CDR3 DNA is TGTGCCAGCAGGACCGGACAGACCCGGGGAGAGCAGTACTTC. Protein sequence: CASRTGQTRGEQYF.

This clonotype was observed a few times. The chain's CDR3 is CASRRPGTWAFF. The CDR3 DNA sequence: TGTGCCAGCAGGCGGCCCGGGACGTGGGCTTTCTTT. V usage is TRBV6-5 and J usage is TRBJ1-1; a weak D match, TRBD1 (5 bases). The ends were cut back, 6 bases at V and 11 bases at J, with 16 bases in the middle. Germline-derived CDR1 and CDR2 are MNHEY and SVGAGI. The CDR3 loop spans 12 amino acids.

This chain uses TRBV4-3 with TRBJ1-1; D ambiguous. Germline V lookup: CDR1 LGHNA, CDR2 YSLEER. The CDR3 totals 14 residues. Trimming took 4 bases from V and 1 from J, leaving 10 bases between them. CDR3 in amino acids: CASSRAHRNTEAFF. The CDR3 nucleotides read TGCGCCAGCAGCCGCGCACACAGGAACACTGAAGCTTTCTTT.

This clonotype came up a few times. V gene TRBV29-1 combines with J gene TRBJ2-1, with a possible D match to TRBD2 (6 bases). The V gene lost 4 bases and the J gene lost 10 bases, with 17 bases spanning the gap. CDR1 SQVTM and CDR2 ANQGSEA come from the germline V gene. The CDR3 sequence is 13 residues long. The CDR3, as DNA: TGCAGCGTTGGGAGGGGCACTCCTTGGGAGCAGTTCTTC. This gives the protein CSVGRGTPWEQFF.

This clonotype was observed at least ten times. The CDR3 sequence: CSAPFYRGTDTQYF. CDR3 DNA sequence: TGCAGCGCTCCCTTCTACAGGGGTACAGATACGCAGTATTTT. The chain joins TRBV29-1 to TRBJ2-3; 7 positions agree with TRBD1. Trimming cost V 7 bases and J 3 bases; bases outside gene matches: 10. CDR1 is SQVTM and CDR2 is ANQGSEA in the germline V gene. The CDR3 loop spans 14 amino acids.

This clonotype was seen ten or more times. This chain links TRBV7-2 with TRBJ2-5, with D unresolved. The CDR3 runs to 14 residues. V shed 0 bases and J shed 5 bases, with 10 bases lying between them. Germline CDR1 reads SGHTA; CDR2 reads FQGNSA. The CDR3 bases are TGTGCCAGCAGCTTAGCAGCCAGTGAGGAGACCCAGTACTTC. Protein product: CASSLAASEETQYF. The whole variable domain, remainder taken from reference TRBV7-2 and TRBJ2-5, is GAGVSQSPSNKVTEKGKDVELRCDPISGHTALYWYRQSLGQGLEFLIYFQGNSAPDKSGLPSDRFSAERTGGSVSTLTIQRTQQEDSAVYLCASSLAASEETQYFGPGTRLLVL.

In its sample, this clonotype was seen a few times. The V gene is TRBV27, the J gene TRBJ1-1; no clear D. CDR3 length equals 14 residues. Germline V gene data show CDR1 as MNHEY and CDR2 as SMNVEV (reference sequence). Trimming cost V 4 bases and J 1 base, with 10 bases left between them. Here the CDR3 DNA reads TGTGCCAGCAGTTCCGTGAAGTCGAACACTGAAGCTTTCTTT. Translated: CASSSVKSNTEAFF.

Details on this clonotype: Just one base apart from a much larger clone, this may be a read error. The CDR3 does not close with the conserved phenylalanine or tryptophan, likely indicating a read error. V gene TRBV29-1 combines with J gene TRBJ2-7; D possibly corresponds to TRBD2 (5 bases). The CDR3 loop spans 12 amino acids. V was trimmed by 6 bases and J by 4 bases, leaving 13 bases between them. The germline V gene encodes CDR1 SQVTM and CDR2 ANQGSEA. The CDR3 DNA reads as TGCAGCGTCCAACTAGAGTCGTACGAGCAGTACATC. It encodes CSVQLESYEQYI.

This clonotype was counted at least ten times. V is TRBV12-3 or TRBV12-4 and J is TRBJ2-3; 10 bases fit TRBD2. The CDR3 consists of 15 residues. J was trimmed by 6 bases and V by 6 bases; bases with no gene match: 9. CDR3 amino acids: CASSLLAGATDTQYF. In DNA form, the CDR3 reads TGTGCCAGCAGCCTTCTAGCGGGGGCCACGGATACGCAGTATTTT.

This clonotype was counted a few times. The chain uses TRBV6-2 or TRBV6-3 and TRBJ2-1, with a tentative D call TRBD2 (6 bases). The germline V and J ends were trimmed by 0 bases and 2 bases, with 14 bases remaining between them. CDR1 is MNHEY and CDR2 is SVGEGT in the germline V gene. The CDR3 covers 17 residues. Here the CDR3 reads CASSYSTPSVTYNEQFF. The CDR3 coding sequence is TGTGCCAGCAGTTACTCCACCCCTAGCGTTACCTACAATGAGCAGTTCTTC.

The genes are TRBV12-5 and TRBJ2-1; D unresolved. V was clipped by 0 bases and J by 7 bases, with 4 bases between them. The germline CDR1 and CDR2 sequences are LGHNT and FRNRAP. This CDR3 is built from 12 residues. For the CDR3, the DNA is TGTGCTAGTGGTTTGGTTAGGAATGAGCAGTTCTTC. This gives the protein CASGLVRNEQFF.

The table lists this clonotype with many counts. The rearrangement links TRBV11-2 to TRBJ2-2, with D unclear. The V and J ends lost 3 bases and 0 bases respectively, with 8 bases between them. The CDR3 is 15 residues long. The V gene's germline CDR1 is SGHAT and CDR2 FQNNGV. CDR3 sequence (DNA): TGTGCCAGCAGCTTTGACCCGACGAACACCGGGGAGCTGTTTTTT. It yields the protein CASSFDPTNTGELFF.

V gene TRBV10-3 combines with J gene TRBJ1-5; D gene uncertain. V was pared by 2 bases and J by 7 bases, with 12 bases between. Germline-derived CDR1 and CDR2 are ENHRY and SYGVKD. The CDR3 contains 14 residues. The CDR3 region is CAISEGELGQPQHF. The CDR3 coding sequence is TGTGCCATCAGTGAGGGCGAACTGGGGCAGCCCCAGCATTTT.

This clonotype was recorded many times. The chain combines TRBV20-1 with TRBJ1-5; D may be TRBD1 (5 bases). V was cut by 0 bases and J by 9 bases, with 24 bases left in between. From germline, CDR1 is DFQATT and CDR2 SNEGSKA (reference sequence). The CDR3 length is 17 residues. CDR3 loop: CSARDQGSAIPGRPQHF. The CDR3 nucleotides are TGCAGTGCTAGAGATCAGGGATCGGCCATCCCCGGACGGCCCCAGCATTTT.

This clonotype occurred many times. This CDR3 is CASSLALGYEQYF. The DNA for the CDR3 is TGCGCCAGCAGCTTGGCCTTAGGCTACGAGCAGTACTTC. This chain connects TRBV5-1 to TRBJ2-7, with D hard to call. This CDR3 region has 13 residues. Germline V gene data show CDR1 as SGHRS and CDR2 as YFSETQ. The V end lost 0 bases, the J end lost 3 bases, and 7 bases lay between the germline ends.

The CDR3 reads CSVGDRGAANEKLFF. In DNA form, the CDR3 reads TGCAGCGTTGGGGACAGGGGAGCAGCTAATGAAAAACTGTTTTTT. The rearrangement links TRBV29-1 to TRBJ1-4; 10 bases align to TRBD1. This CDR3 has 15 amino acids. In germline, CDR1 is SQVTM, CDR2 ANQGSEA. The V and J ends lost 4 bases and 3 bases, in that order; junction bases with no gene match: 5.